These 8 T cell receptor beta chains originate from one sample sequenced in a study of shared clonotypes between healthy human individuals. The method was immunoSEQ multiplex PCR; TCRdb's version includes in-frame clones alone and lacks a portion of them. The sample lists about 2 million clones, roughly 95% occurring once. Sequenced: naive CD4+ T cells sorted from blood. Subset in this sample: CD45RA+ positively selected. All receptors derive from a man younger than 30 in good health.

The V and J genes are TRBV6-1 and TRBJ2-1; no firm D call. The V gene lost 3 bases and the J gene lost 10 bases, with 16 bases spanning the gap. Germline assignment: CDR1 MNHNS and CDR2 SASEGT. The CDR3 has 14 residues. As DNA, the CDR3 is TGTGCCAGCAGTGAGCTCTGGGCTGGGTTGGAGCAGTTCTTC. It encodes CASSELWAGLEQFF.

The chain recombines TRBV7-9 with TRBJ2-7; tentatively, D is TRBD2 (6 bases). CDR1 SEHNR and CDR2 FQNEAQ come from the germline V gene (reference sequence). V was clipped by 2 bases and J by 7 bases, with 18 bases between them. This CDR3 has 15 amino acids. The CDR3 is CASSLSGETPMEQYF. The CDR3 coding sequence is TGTGCCAGCAGCTTATCGGGGGAGACCCCGATGGAGCAGTACTTC.

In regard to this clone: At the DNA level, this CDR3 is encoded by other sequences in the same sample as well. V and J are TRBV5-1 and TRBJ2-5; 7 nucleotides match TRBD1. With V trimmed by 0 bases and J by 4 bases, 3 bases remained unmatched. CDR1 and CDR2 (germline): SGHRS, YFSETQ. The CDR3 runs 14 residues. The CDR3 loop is CASSLGPGGETQYF. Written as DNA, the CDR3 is TGCGCCAGCAGCTTGGGGCCAGGGGGAGAGACCCAGTACTTC.

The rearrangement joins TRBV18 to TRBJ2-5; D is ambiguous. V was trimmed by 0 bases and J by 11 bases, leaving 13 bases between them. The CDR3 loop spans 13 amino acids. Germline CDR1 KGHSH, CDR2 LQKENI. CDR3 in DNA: TGTGCCAGCTCACCACCGTCCGCCCCGACTCAGTACTTC. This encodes CASSPPSAPTQYF.

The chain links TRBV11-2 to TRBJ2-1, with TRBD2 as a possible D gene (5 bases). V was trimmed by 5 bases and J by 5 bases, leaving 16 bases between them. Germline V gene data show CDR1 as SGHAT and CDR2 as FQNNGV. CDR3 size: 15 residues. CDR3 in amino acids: CASSTDGLANNEQFF. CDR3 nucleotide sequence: TGTGCCAGCAGCACAGACGGGCTAGCCAACAATGAGCAGTTCTTC.

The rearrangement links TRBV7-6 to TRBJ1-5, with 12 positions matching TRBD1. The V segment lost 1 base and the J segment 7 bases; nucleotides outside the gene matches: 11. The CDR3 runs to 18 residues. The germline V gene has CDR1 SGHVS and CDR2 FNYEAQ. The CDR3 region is CASSLVYPGTGGQQPQHF. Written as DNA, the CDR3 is TGTGCCAGCAGCTTAGTGTACCCCGGGACAGGGGGCCAGCAGCCCCAGCATTTT.

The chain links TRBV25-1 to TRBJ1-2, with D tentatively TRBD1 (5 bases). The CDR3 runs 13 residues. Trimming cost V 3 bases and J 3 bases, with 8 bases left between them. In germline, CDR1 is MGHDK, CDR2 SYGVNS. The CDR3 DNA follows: TGTGCCAGCAGTGAGGCCAGGGACTATGGCTACACCTTC. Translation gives CASSEARDYGYTF.

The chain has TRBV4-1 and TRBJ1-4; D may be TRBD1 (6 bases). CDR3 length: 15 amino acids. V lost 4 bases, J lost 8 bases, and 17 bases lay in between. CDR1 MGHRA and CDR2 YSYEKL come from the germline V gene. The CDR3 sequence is CASSLFTGRNEKLFF. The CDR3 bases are TGCGCCAGCAGCCTCTTTACAGGGCGAAACGAAAAACTGTTTTTT.